These 21 T cell receptor beta chains were all obtained from the same sample, sequenced in a study of spatial heterogeneity in lung cancer. No antigen has been identified for these receptors. In TCRdb, the 5' RACE reads were re-called with MiXCR into one record per CDR3 protein. The sample carries roughly 7,000 distinct CDR3 sequences, 3% to 4% recorded once. Study findings and constraints: Tumors with more nonsynonymous mutations had more expanded intratumoral alpha and beta TCRs.

Noted time point: sample taken at primary tumor resection. Specimen: lung tumor tissue, collected at surgery. The receptors were sampled from a male donor with early-stage non-small cell lung cancer.

At least ten counts were recorded for this clonotype. V gene TRBV24-1 combines with J gene TRBJ2-1; 8 bases fit TRBD2. The germline V gene has CDR1 KGHDR and CDR2 SFDVKD. Trimming at V came to 9 bases and at J to 6 bases, leaving 12 bases not matched to a gene. The CDR3 loop spans 15 amino acids. The CDR3 DNA sequence: TGTGCCACCGGTTCCCGAGCCAGCGGGAGCAATGAGCAGTTCTTC. It specifies CATGSRASGSNEQFF.

This clonotype qualifies as medium-sized. The chain recombines TRBV30 with TRBJ2-2, with a weak D call TRBD2 (6 bases). This CDR3 spans 14 amino acids. The V end lost 7 bases, the J end lost 2 bases, and 14 bases lay between the germline ends. In germline, CDR1 is GTSNPN, CDR2 SVGIG (reference sequence). The CDR3 spells CASIGTSNTGELFF. The CDR3, as DNA: TGTGCCTCCATAGGGACTTCCAACACCGGGGAGCTGTTTTTT. Together with reference TRBV30 and TRBJ2-2, the CDR3 gives the full variable domain: SQTIHQWPATLVQPVGSPLSLECTVEGTSNPNLYWYRQAAGRGLQLLFYSVGIGQISSEVPQNLSASRPQDRQFILSSKKLLLSDSGFYLCASIGTSNTGELFFGEGSRLTVL.

This clonotype was counted many times. The V gene is TRBV20-1, the J gene TRBJ2-3; 10 nucleotides agree with TRBD2. After removal of 1 base from V and 0 bases from J, the junction contained 16 bases not matched to a gene. The CDR3 spans 20 residues. Germline loops: CDR1 DFQATT, CDR2 SNEGSKA (reference sequence). The CDR3, as DNA: TGCAGTGCTAGAGCTATACGCGGGATAGCGGGAGGCCCTAGCACAGATACGCAGTATTTT. It translates to CSARAIRGIAGGPSTDTQYF.

This clonotype was recorded many times. The chain joins TRBV12-3 or TRBV12-4 to TRBJ2-6; D is unclear. The CDR3 is 15 residues long. The V end lost 5 bases, the J end lost 0 bases, and 8 bases lay between the germline ends. CDR3 nucleotides: TGTGCCAGCAGTGCTGACTTCTCTGGGGCCAACGTCCTGACTTTC. Translation gives CASSADFSGANVLTF.

In its sample, this clonotype is medium-sized. The CDR3 reads CASSQGGQGATEAFF. The CDR3 DNA reads as TGTGCCAGCAGCCAAGGGGGACAGGGGGCCACTGAAGCTTTCTTT. The J gene is TRBJ1-1, the V gene TRBV4-2, with 12 bases aligning to TRBD1. Germline CDR1 reads LGHNA; CDR2 reads YNFKEQ. The CDR3 contains 15 residues. The V segment lost 1 base and the J segment 4 bases; nucleotides outside the gene matches: 1.

This clonotype rates as medium-sized. The rearrangement links TRBV7-2 to TRBJ2-1; D is perhaps TRBD1 or TRBD2 (5 bases each). V dropped 0 bases and J dropped 15 bases, with 12 bases sitting between them. The CDR3 has 12 residues. Looked up from germline, CDR1 is SGHTA and CDR2 is FQGNSA. CDR3 bases: TGTGCCAGCAGCTTAGCCCAGGGACCCCTGTTCTTC. Protein sequence: CASSLAQGPLFF.

By its share, this clonotype is medium-sized. The genes are TRBV5-4 and TRBJ2-2; 7 bases line up with TRBD1. Trimming cost V 3 bases and J 0 bases; bases outside gene matches: 2. The CDR3 has 15 residues. CDR1 and CDR2 from the germline V gene are SGHNT and YYREEE (reference sequence). The CDR3 is CASSSTGPNTGELFF. CDR3 DNA sequence: TGTGCCAGCAGCTCGACAGGGCCGAACACCGGGGAGCTGTTTTTT.

As concerns this clonotype: A much larger clone lies a single base off, so this may be a read error. The chain uses TRBV20-1 and TRBJ2-5, with D perhaps matching TRBD2 (5 bases). This CDR3 comprises 12 residues. Germline CDR1 reads DFQATT; CDR2 reads SNEGSKA (reference sequence). This CDR3 reads CSASPSEETKYF. The DNA for the CDR3 is TGCAGTGCTAGTCCCTCGGAGGAGACCAAGTACTTC.

This clonotype was observed many times. The chain couples TRBV4-1 to TRBJ2-5, with 8 bases lining up with TRBD1. This CDR3 has 17 residues. In germline, CDR1 is MGHRA, CDR2 YSYEKL. The V and J ends lost 1 base and 1 base, in that order; junction bases with no gene match: 8. CDR3 in DNA: TGCGCCAGCAGCCAAGGGGTGGCAGGGGGCGGCCAAGAGACCCAGTACTTC. Its protein is CASSQGVAGGGQETQYF.

This clonotype was recorded many times. CDR3 amino acids: CASSTQGGLGTEAFF. CDR3 nucleotides: TGTGCCAGTAGTACCCAAGGGGGTTTAGGCACTGAAGCTTTCTTT. J is TRBJ1-1 and V is TRBV19, with D possibly matching TRBD1 (6 bases). This CDR3 comprises 15 residues. V was cut by 4 bases and J by 4 bases, with 16 bases left in between. Germline loops: CDR1 LNHDA, CDR2 SQIVND (reference sequence).

By frequency in the sample, this clonotype is medium-sized (0.01 to 0.1%). The chain is built from TRBV4-2 and TRBJ2-1, with TRBD2 matching over 8 bases. The CDR3 totals 16 residues. Germline loops: CDR1 LGHNA, CDR2 YNFKEQ. The ends lost 1 base at V and 6 bases at J; junction bases unmatched: 8. CDR3 DNA: TGTGCCAGCAGCCAAGGCGCGGGGGGACCCCTCAATGAGCAGTTCTTC. Its protein is CASSQGAGGPLNEQFF.

This clonotype was seen many times. The rearrangement uses TRBV4-1 and TRBJ2-4; 9 bases are a match to TRBD2. The germline gives CDR1 MGHRA, CDR2 YSYEKL. V shed 2 bases and J 8 bases; nucleotides not matched to a gene: 10. The CDR3 spans 16 residues. The CDR3 reads CASSQSLSGSSDIQYF. The CDR3 nucleotides are TGCGCCAGCAGCCAATCTCTTAGCGGGAGTAGTGACATTCAGTACTTC.

This clonotype was found many times. The V gene is TRBV29-1, the J gene TRBJ1-3, with D tentatively TRBD1 (5 bases). V lost 1 base and J 4 bases, leaving 8 bases between the germline ends. This CDR3 contains 13 residues. Germline loops: CDR1 SQVTM, CDR2 ANQGSEA. The CDR3 DNA sequence: TGCAGCGTTGAAGCGGGGACCGGAAACACCATATATTTT. As protein: CSVEAGTGNTIYF.

At least ten counts were recorded for this clonotype. V is TRBV7-3 and J is TRBJ2-1; 7 bases are shared with TRBD2. Germline V gene data show CDR1 as SGHTA and CDR2 as FQGTGA. The J segment lost 6 bases and the V segment lost 3 bases, leaving 5 bases of the junction unmatched. The CDR3 covers 14 residues. The CDR3 DNA is TGTGCCAGCAGCTTCACCGGGGAGGGCAATGAGCAGTTCTTC. Its translation: CASSFTGEGNEQFF. The whole variable domain, filled in from reference TRBV7-3 and TRBJ2-1, reads GAGVSQTPSNKVTEKGKYVELRCDPISGHTALYWYRQSLGQGPEFLIYFQGTGAADDSGLPNDRFFAVRPEGSVSTLKIQRTERGDSAVYLCASSFTGEGNEQFFGPGTRLTVL.

This clonotype rates as medium-sized (0.01 to 0.1%). This chain links TRBV4-2 with TRBJ2-3, with TRBD2 identical over 7 bases. This CDR3 has 17 residues. CDR1 and CDR2 from the germline V gene are LGHNA and YNFKEQ. The V and J ends lost 5 bases and 5 bases, in that order; junction bases with no gene match: 16. CDR3 coding DNA: TGTGCCAGCAGCGAATTACCGCGGACTAGGCCCATAGATACGCAGTATTTT. Translation: CASSELPRTRPIDTQYF.

This clonotype is medium-sized within its sample. The chain employs TRBV4-2 and TRBJ2-5, with a possible D match to TRBD2 (7 bases). The ends were cut back, 1 base at V and 4 bases at J, with 22 bases in the middle. The germline V gene encodes CDR1 LGHNA and CDR2 YNFKEQ. CDR3 length: 18 residues. The CDR3 here is CASSQAQGLADERETQYF. The CDR3 DNA is TGTGCCAGCAGCCAAGCCCAGGGGCTAGCGGATGAGAGAGAGACCCAGTACTTC.

This clonotype appeared a few times. The chain recombines TRBV5-1 with TRBJ2-1; D tentatively reads TRBD1 or TRBD2 (5 bases each). This CDR3 contains 16 residues. The V end was cut by 1 base, the J end by 6 bases, with 17 bases between. Germline loops: CDR1 SGHRS, CDR2 YFSETQ. CDR3 coding DNA: TGCGCCAGCAGCTTGATAGGGGCGGACTCCCCCAATGAGCAGTTCTTC. Its translation is CASSLIGADSPNEQFF.

This clonotype was seen at least ten times. The V call is TRBV15, the J call TRBJ2-2; D not certain. The germline V and J ends were trimmed by 0 bases and 2 bases, with 4 bases remaining between them. Germline loops: CDR1 LNHNV, CDR2 YYDKDF (reference sequence). CDR3 length equals 14 residues. The chain's CDR3 is CATSRDLNTGELFF. DNA of the CDR3: TGTGCCACCAGCAGAGACCTTAACACCGGGGAGCTGTTTTTT.

This clonotype is labeled medium-sized. V gene TRBV27 combines with J gene TRBJ2-7, with TRBD2 as a possible D gene (6 bases). The V gene's germline CDR1 is MNHEY and CDR2 SMNVEV (reference sequence). The CDR3 has 13 amino acids. With 6 bases removed from V and 3 bases from J, the gap between germline ends came to 12 bases. CDR3 region: CASREGGIYEQYF. The CDR3, as DNA: TGTGCCAGCAGGGAAGGAGGGATCTACGAGCAGTACTTC.

Judged by abundance, this clonotype is medium-sized. The rearrangement links TRBV3-1 to TRBJ2-7, with D tentatively TRBD2 (6 bases). The CDR3 runs to 13 residues. Germline V CDR1 and CDR2: LGHDT, YNNKEL (reference sequence). V lost 4 bases and J lost 7, with 14 bases in between. The CDR3: CASSLVEAGEQYF. The CDR3 coding sequence is TGTGCCAGCAGCCTCGTAGAGGCGGGGGAGCAGTACTTC.

This clonotype occurred many times. The rearrangement joins TRBV18 to TRBJ2-1; TRBD2 aligns across 9 bases. Germline V CDR1 and CDR2: KGHSH, LQKENI. J lost 0 bases, V lost 3 bases, and 6 bases had no gene match. The CDR3 runs to 17 residues. CDR3 in amino acids: CASSPEGTSSSYNEQFF. In DNA form, the CDR3 reads TGTGCCAGCTCACCTGAAGGGACTAGCAGCTCCTACAATGAGCAGTTCTTC.